The T cell receptor (beta chain) described here comes from a study of T cell clonotyping in hematopoietic cell transplantation. Turning to this clone: The antigen is unknown.

Using immunoSEQ multiplex PCR, the repertoire was profiled, and TCRdb retains in-frame clones only, with some absent. The sample holds over 8,500 clones, less than 55% seen once. Study observations and caveats: Pathologically expanded recipient clonotypes increased progressively from day 30 to day 180 as diversity fell. Few recipient clonotypes overlapped donors; over 97% were de novo at given depth.

Recipient blood drawn about 28 days pretransplant and days 30, 100, 180 after. V gave up 6 bases and J gave up 2 bases, with 5 bases separating them. This CDR3 contains 11 residues. Germline V gives CDR1 SGHAT, CDR2 FQNNGV. The V call is TRBV11-2, the J call TRBJ2-7; no definite D call. This clonotype was obtained from a male patient aged 45-60 years who had an allogeneic stem cell transplant from an unrelated donor, so the T cells may come from the graft donor. Some clones in this sample may be carry-over from other donors' samples. The sequences come from PBMCs, collected 30 days after allogeneic stem cell transplant. The CDR3 coding sequence is TGTGCCAGCAGTACTGCCTACGAGCAGTACTTC. This translates into CASSTAYEQYF.